The present TCR beta chain was sequenced within a study of OX40 agonist ivuxolimab in advanced cancers. On the study more broadly: Partial responses were observed in three patients, of whom one had hepatocellular carcinoma and two had cutaneous melanoma.

General observations from the study: Among the lowest peripheral clonal expansion occurred in 0.1-3.0 mg/kg partial responders. Blood T cells, both CD4+ and CD8+, expanded clonally by week 6 at 0.1 to 3.0 mg/kg.

As regards this clone: Antigen unknown.

The data were produced by immunoSEQ multiplex PCR, yet TCRdb's version contains in-frame clones alone and is incomplete. The sample contains around 100,000 clones, about 90% of which appear only once. Sequences were derived from CD4+ or CD8+ T cells sorted from blood, sampled in a trial of the OX40 agonist ivuxolimab. The TCR originated in an adult with an advanced solid tumor such as melanoma, head and neck, liver or kidney cancer.

The CDR3 protein is CASRGQGVSPLHF. CDR3 nucleotides: TGTGCCAGCAGGGGACAGGGAGTCTCACCCCTCCACTTT. The chain uses TRBV11-2 and TRBJ1-6; TRBD1 agrees at 9 bases. This CDR3 has 13 residues. Trimming took 6 bases from V and 10 from J; bases not matched to a gene: 4. From germline, CDR1 is SGHAT and CDR2 FQNNGV.